One sample yielded the 9 T cell receptor beta chains listed below, sequenced in a study of cytomegalovirus exposure and HLA in healthy donors (TCRdb year 2017). Library preparation employed the immunoSEQ multiplex PCR assay. TCRdb holds this immuneACCESS table with in-frame rearrangements only. Some clones are missing; in checked studies, unresolved V genes explain under half, and the rest has no known cause. The table for this sample lists tens of thousands of clones; 90% to 96% of them were counted only once. Over 1.5% of the sample belongs to the ten largest clones. The sample taken for sequencing was PBMCs. Source of these receptors: a man younger than 35 in good health and CMV-seropositive.

The chain uses TRBV6-5 and TRBJ2-1; 12 nucleotides match TRBD2. V gave up 7 bases and J gave up 8 bases; unmatched junction bases: 9. CDR3 size: 15 residues. Germline loops: CDR1 MNHEY, CDR2 SVGAGI. CDR3 DNA sequence: TGTGCCAGCACCCGCACGACTAGCGGGAGCGATGAGCAGTTCTTC. Residues: CASTRTTSGSDEQFF.

The genes are TRBV5-1 and TRBJ2-1; tentative D call: TRBD2 (5 bases). V was trimmed by 0 bases and J by 3 bases, leaving 13 bases between them. The CDR3 extends over 16 amino acids. The germline V gene encodes CDR1 SGHRS and CDR2 YFSETQ. This CDR3 is CASSLGETTRYNEQFF. Written as DNA, the CDR3 is TGCGCCAGCAGCTTGGGCGAGACTACCCGCTACAATGAGCAGTTCTTC.

V gene TRBV28 combines with J gene TRBJ2-6, with 9 bases aligning to TRBD1. Germline V gene sequence: CDR1 MDHEN, CDR2 SYDVKM. This CDR3 contains 18 residues. J gave up 4 bases and V 5 bases, and 12 bases lay outside the gene matches. CDR3 DNA: TGTGCCAGCAGTCTCCCGGGACAGGGACCGATAGGGGCCAACGTCCTGACTTTC. Protein: CASSLPGQGPIGANVLTF. The entire variable domain, with the rest obtained from reference TRBV28 and TRBJ2-6, is as follows: DVKVTQSSRYLVKRTGEKVFLECVQDMDHENMFWYRQDPGLGLRLIYFSYDVKMKEKGDIPEGYSVSREKKERFSLILESASTNQTSMYLCASSLPGQGPIGANVLTFGAGSRLTVL.

The rearrangement uses TRBV9 and TRBJ1-1; the D gene is possibly TRBD1 (6 bases). This CDR3 region has 15 residues. Germline assignment: CDR1 SGDLS and CDR2 YYNGEE. V lost 2 bases to trimming and J lost 4 bases, with 15 bases between them. CDR3 bases: TGTGCCAGCAGCGTTCTTTCAGGGACAATCACTGAAGCTTTCTTT. Protein product: CASSVLSGTITEAFF.

Comment on this clone: One end of the junction varies from germline; a read error may be responsible. CDR3 protein: CASIQATGFDEQYF. CDR3 DNA: TGCGCCAGCATCCAAGCGACAGGTTTCGACGAGCAGTACTTC. The J gene is TRBJ2-7, the V gene TRBV4-1; perhaps TRBD1 as D (6 bases). Germline lookup yields CDR1 MGHRA and CDR2 YSYEKL. CDR3 length equals 14 residues.

For this clone: One end of the junction varies from germline; a read error may be responsible. The chain recombines TRBV5-6 with TRBJ2-7, with a possible D match to TRBD1 (5 bases). Germline V CDR1 and CDR2: SGHDT, YYEEEE. The CDR3 has 14 residues. The CDR3 DNA is TGTGCCAGCAGCTTGGGGACATACTCCCACGAGCAGTACTTC. Translating gives CASSLGTYSHEQYF.

V usage is TRBV19 and J usage is TRBJ2-4; 7 nucleotides line up with TRBD2. The germline V gene has CDR1 LNHDA and CDR2 SQIVND (reference sequence). The CDR3 totals 12 residues. V shed 5 bases and J 10 bases; nucleotides not matched to a gene: 5. The CDR3 region has the DNA TGTGCCAGTAGTTCGGACGGGGGGATTCAGTACTTC. Its translation is CASSSDGGIQYF.

This clone occurred once. The gene calls are TRBV5-4 and TRBJ2-7; 7 bases are shared with TRBD2. Germline trimming cut 4 bases from V and 6 bases from J; bases unmatched to any gene: 16. The CDR3 is 16 residues long. From germline, CDR1 is SGHNT and CDR2 YYREEE (reference sequence). CDR3 region: CASSEPEGGRHREQYF. The CDR3 DNA reads as TGTGCCAGCAGCGAACCGGAGGGCGGGAGACACCGCGAGCAGTACTTC. Full variable domain (missing parts from reference TRBV5-4 and TRBJ2-7): ETGVTQSPTHLIKTRGQQVTLRCSSQSGHNTVSWYQQALGQGPQFIFQYYREEENGRGNFPPRFSGLQFPNYSSELNVNALELDDSALYLCASSEPEGGRHREQYFGPGTRLTVT.

The CDR3 region has the DNA TGTGCCAGCAGTCCCCGGGACAGGCCAGGTTATGGCTACACCTTC. Its protein product is CASSPRDRPGYGYTF. The genes are TRBV28 and TRBJ1-2; 8 bases agree with TRBD1. J gave up 5 bases and V 5 bases, and 10 bases lay outside the gene matches. CDR3 length equals 15 residues. Germline V gives CDR1 MDHEN, CDR2 SYDVKM.